This T cell receptor (beta chain) was identified during a study of shared clonotypes between healthy human individuals. Overall study results and limits: Only a few donors were included, so the genetic and exposure-history diversity represented was limited. Relative to their counterparts shared across all four donors, non-shared clonotypes exhibited diminished generation probabilities.

Healthy and HIV-negative, the adult donors had no recent acute infections or vaccinations. CDR3 length equals 14 residues. With 7 bases clipped from V and 3 bases from J, the junction kept 5 bases outside the gene matches. Per germline, CDR1 MNHEY and CDR2 SVGAGI. This table comes from immunoSEQ multiplex PCR, and its TCRdb copy is limited to in-frame clones, with some not included. This sample has some 320,000 clones; roughly 84% occur once, and the top ten carry around 15%. Comment on this clone: What it recognizes is unknown.

Sequenced sample: memory CD8+ T cells sorted from blood. Subset: CD45RO+ cells pooled with CCR7-negative TemRA cells. The gene calls are TRBV6-5 and TRBJ2-3, with 9 nucleotides matching TRBD1. The receptor was isolated from a man in his late teens or twenties in good health. CDR3 loop: CASIRGTGTDTQYF. As DNA, the CDR3 is TGTGCCAGCATCAGGGGGACAGGGACAGATACGCAGTATTTT.